The 9 T cell receptor beta chains given below trace back to one sample, sequenced in a study of blood T cells in healthy people across ages. Sample-barcoded 5' priming and a J-beta primer mix drove a second PCR of roughly 7 to 11 cycles. TCRdb re-called the 5' RACE reads with MiXCR, one entry per CDR3 protein. Among hundreds of thousands of distinct CDR3 sequences, about 42% were seen once, and the ten largest hold 15% to 20%. Specimen: blood. The source is an elderly man in good health.

The V call is TRBV6-6, the J call TRBJ1-5, with no clear D. The V gene's germline CDR1 is MNHNY and CDR2 SVGAGI (reference sequence). Trimming removed 0 bases from V and 3 bases from J, with 6 bases in between. CDR3 length equals 14 residues. The CDR3 DNA reads TGTGCCAGCAGTTACTCAGCGGACAATCAGCCCCAGCATTTT. Translating gives CASSYSADNQPQHF.

At least ten counts were recorded for this clonotype. The J gene is TRBJ2-1, the V gene TRBV20-1; 13 positions match TRBD2. Germline V gene sequence: CDR1 DFQATT, CDR2 SNEGSKA (reference sequence). The CDR3 has 18 residues. J gave up 0 bases and V 0 bases, and 5 bases lay outside the gene matches. CDR3 loop: CSAREGLAGERSYNEQFF. The CDR3 DNA is TGCAGTGCTAGAGAAGGACTAGCGGGAGAGCGCTCCTACAATGAGCAGTTCTTC.

In DNA, the CDR3 is TGCGCCAGCAGCTGGGGACTAGCGGGAGCGTCTTACAATGAGCAGTTCTTC. Protein sequence: CASSWGLAGASYNEQFF. The chain is built from TRBV5-1 and TRBJ2-1, with 14 bases aligning to TRBD2. This CDR3 region has 17 residues. J lost 4 bases, V lost 3 bases, and 6 bases had no gene match. Germline CDR1 reads SGHRS; CDR2 reads YFSETQ.

The V gene is TRBV7-9, the J gene TRBJ1-5; no reliable D call. The V gene's germline CDR1 is SEHNR and CDR2 FQNEAQ (reference sequence). The CDR3 consists of 13 residues. The ends were cut back, 5 bases at V and 5 bases at J, with 10 bases in the middle. CDR3 sequence (DNA): TGTGCCAGCAGCGTAAGAGGTGATCAGCCCCAGCATTTT. The encoded protein is CASSVRGDQPQHF.

The chain links TRBV3-1 to TRBJ2-3; TRBD1 matches at 8 bases. The germline V gene encodes CDR1 LGHDT and CDR2 YNNKEL (reference sequence). The CDR3 spans 15 residues. Germline trimming cut 5 bases from V and 0 bases from J; bases unmatched to any gene: 4. The CDR3 loop reads CASSRTGRSTDTQYF. The CDR3, as DNA: TGTGCCAGCAGCAGGACAGGGAGAAGCACAGATACGCAGTATTTT.

This clonotype was counted ten times or more. The chain employs TRBV20-1 and TRBJ1-1; D gene ambiguous. Germline CDR1 reads DFQATT; CDR2 reads SNEGSKA (reference sequence). The CDR3 extends over 11 amino acids. The V end lost 7 bases, the J end lost 1 base, and 7 bases lay between the germline ends. The DNA of the CDR3 is TGCAGTGGATACAAGAACACTGAAGCTTTCTTT. This encodes CSGYKNTEAFF.

The rearrangement links TRBV11-2 to TRBJ1-2; 7 nucleotides agree with TRBD1. V lost 4 bases and J lost 5; bases outside the gene matches: 13. The V gene's germline CDR1 is SGHAT and CDR2 FQNNGV. CDR3 size: 16 residues. The CDR3 loop reads CASSSRQGLSFYGYTF. The CDR3, as DNA: TGTGCCAGCAGCTCCAGACAGGGCCTCTCGTTTTATGGCTACACCTTC.

The V and J genes are TRBV29-1 and TRBJ2-4; D not resolved. The tail of the sequence fits TRBJ2-7 better, so the J call may be wrong. Germline values: CDR1 SQVTM, CDR2 ANQGSEA. The CDR3 consists of 11 residues. Here the CDR3 reads CSAETLGEQYF. Here the CDR3 DNA reads TGCAGCGCCGAAACGCTCGGCGAGCAGTACTTC.

The chain carries TRBV12-3 or TRBV12-4 and TRBJ1-2; D gene unclear. The CDR3 length is 16 residues. The V gene lost 6 bases and the J gene lost 3 bases, with 20 bases spanning the gap. CDR3 bases: TGTGCCAGCAGCTATTCTCTGGGGTATGTTCACTATGGCTACACCTTC. This gives the protein CASSYSLGYVHYGYTF.